This TCR beta chain was retrieved from a study of PD-1 blockade in classical Hodgkin lymphoma. V was clipped by 8 bases and J by 1 base, with 23 bases between them. CDR3 length equals 18 residues. The germline V gene has CDR1 MDHEN and CDR2 SYDVKM. Findings of the study overall: Whereas CD4+ TCR diversity had risen significantly by C4D1, CD8+ TCR diversity had not.

Stated time point: cycle 4 day 1 (C4D1), after 6 weeks of nivolumab. Each of the patients experienced relapse following autologous stem cell transplantation, and their brentuximab vedotin exposure differed. With regard to this clone: Its antigen remains unknown.

Repertoires were generated with immunoSEQ multiplex PCR, while TCRdb's copy carries only in-frame clones and drops some. This table has 25,000 to 30,000 clones, around 80% appearing once. The clonotype originates from a human donor with classical Hodgkin lymphoma. The sample in question was peripheral blood mononuclear cells (PBMCs), obtained before the fourth cycle of nivolumab. The chain has TRBV28 and TRBJ2-2; D may match TRBD1 or TRBD2 (5 bases each). This CDR3 is CASALRRLGTRNTGELFF. CDR3 DNA sequence: TGTGCCAGCGCTTTACGAAGATTGGGGACCCGGAACACCGGGGAGCTGTTTTTT.